This T cell receptor (beta chain) was found in a study of blood T cell repertoires in COVID-19. CDR3 length: 17 amino acids. In germline, CDR1 is MDHEN, CDR2 SYDVKM. After removal of 4 bases from V and 1 base from J, the junction contained 10 bases not matched to a gene. Generated by immunoSEQ multiplex PCR, the TCRdb table keeps only in-frame clones and is missing some. Here the sample spans around 400,000 clones, around four fifths being singletons. The genes are TRBV28 and TRBJ1-1; TRBD1 matches 9 bases. Sequenced input: PBMCs or T cells enriched from blood (not recorded which). The clonotype originates from a woman aged 45-65 years who had recovered from COVID-19. The CDR3 bases are TGTGCCAGCAGTTCCCCTTACAGGGGGCTACGGAACACTGAAGCTTTCTTT. Protein sequence: CASSSPYRGLRNTEAFF.